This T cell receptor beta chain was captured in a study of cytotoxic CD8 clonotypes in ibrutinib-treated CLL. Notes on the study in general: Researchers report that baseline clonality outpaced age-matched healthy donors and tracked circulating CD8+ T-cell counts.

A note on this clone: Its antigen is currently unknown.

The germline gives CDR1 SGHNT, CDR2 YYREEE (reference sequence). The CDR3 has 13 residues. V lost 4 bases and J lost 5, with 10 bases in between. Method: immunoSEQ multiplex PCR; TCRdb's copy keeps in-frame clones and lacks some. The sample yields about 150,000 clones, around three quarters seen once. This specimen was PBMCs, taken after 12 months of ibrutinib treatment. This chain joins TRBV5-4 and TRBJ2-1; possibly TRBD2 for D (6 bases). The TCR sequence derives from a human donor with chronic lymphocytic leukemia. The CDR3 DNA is TGTGCCAGCAGCGCGCGACTAGACAATGAGCAGTTCTTC. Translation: CASSARLDNEQFF.